Listed below are T cell receptor beta chains from one sample, sequenced in a study of PD-1 blockade in classical Hodgkin lymphoma. Profiled with immunoSEQ multiplex PCR; TCRdb holds only in-frame clones, not every one. In the table there are some 30,000 clones, over 75% of which are singletons. The starting material was peripheral blood mononuclear cells (PBMCs), obtained before the fourth cycle of nivolumab. Source of these receptors: a human donor with classical Hodgkin lymphoma. The CDR3 runs from the conserved cysteine through the conserved F or W.

j_call v_call cdr3_aa
TRBJ2-5 TRBV29-1 CSHGQDLRETQYF
TRBJ1-4 TRBV28 CASSLGDTTKELFF
TRBJ1-1 TRBV7-3 CASSLTRAAAITFF
TRBJ2-2 TRBV9 CASSVQGVGLNTGELFF
TRBJ2-7 TRBV7-2 CASSPHWATYEQYF
TRBJ2-5 TRBV11-2 CASSWTSGGEETQYF
TRBJ2-7 TRBV27 CASSRDRGPYEQYF
TRBJ2-3 TRBV12-1 CASSFDESYLGTDTQYF
TRBJ2-7 TRBV10-1 CASPRTGGYEQYF
TRBJ2-1 TRBV18 CASSPGQSNEQFF
TRBJ1-1 TRBV2 CASDLDRGTEAFF
TRBJ2-5 TRBV5-1 CASGAGQETQYF
TRBJ2-7 TRBV9 CASSPRQGGTYEQYF
TRBJ2-7 TRBV2 CASSVMTSGRYEQYF
TRBJ2-1 TRBV7-9 CASSYPGQQYNEQFF
TRBJ1-1 TRBV18 CASSLITGAESEAFF
TRBJ2-7 TRBV6-5 CASSNARVYEQYF
TRBJ2-6 TRBV15 CATSRGDRANVLTF
TRBJ2-5 TRBV2 CASSTRTGTRETQYF
TRBJ2-6 TRBV7-2 CASSFWASGANVLTF
TRBJ1-4 TRBV2 CASHPVGLTDEKLFF
TRBJ1-6 TRBV19 CASSIARGGNSPLHF
TRBJ1-6 TRBV4-1 CASSQVVRGRGNSPLHF
TRBJ2-4 TRBV6-6 CASPKGSAKNIQYF
TRBJ1-3 TRBV19 CASSIAGTDSGNTIYF
TRBJ2-7 TRBV7-2 CASSLWASGGYYEQYF
TRBJ2-1 TRBV7-6 CASSSIAGYNEQFF
TRBJ2-5 TRBV7-7 CASSLGRTAKETQYF
TRBJ2-2 TRBV7-3 CASSLTGRTGELFF
TRBJ2-1 TRBV15 CATREWGGGFYEQFF
TRBJ1-1 TRBV5-5 CASSFRADTEAFF
TRBJ2-7 TRBV7-2 CASSLLTSGEQYF
TRBJ1-1 TRBV5-1 CASSLYGQEGTEAFF
TRBJ2-5 TRBV29-1 CSVEDLGWETQYF
TRBJ1-2 TRBV2 CASSVSSSDGYTF
TRBJ2-3 TRBV30 CAWNRARRADTQYF
TRBJ1-2 TRBV29-1 CSVVTEYNYGYTF
TRBJ2-1 TRBV7-2 CASSQGARSNEQFF
TRBJ1-6 TRBV9 CASSVSGSGSPLHF
TRBJ2-1 TRBV5-6 CASTRGALGNEQFF
TRBJ2-7 TRBV7-2 CASSLGSYEQYF
TRBJ1-1 TRBV13 CASSLAWEGRAFF
TRBJ2-7 TRBV7-8 CASSFWGNEQYF
TRBJ1-5 TRBV30 CAWSGGLKQPQHF
TRBJ2-7 TRBV13 CASSLEAGEQYF
TRBJ1-1 TRBV20-1 CRGWGTEAFF
TRBJ1-4 TRBV5-5 CASSLAGTGGGKLFF
TRBJ2-5 TRBV7-9 CASSFPRGGGLQETQYF
TRBJ1-6 TRBV5-6 CASSLGLSLLPNSPLHF
TRBJ2-5 TRBV5-1 CASSLGVAAVDETQYF
TRBJ2-1 TRBV6-1 CASSDNTLGGQFF
TRBJ2-7 TRBV19 CASSMGRGVDEQYF
TRBJ1-5 TRBV6-4 CASSADSNQPQHF
TRBJ2-2 TRBV6-6 CASSYPYGELFF
TRBJ1-1 TRBV28 CASLDLGYTEAFF
TRBJ2-3 TRBV7-3 CASSLQGGGATDTQYF
TRBJ2-1 TRBV2 CASSAITYNEQFF